These 31 T cell receptor beta chains came from one sample sequenced in a study of blood T cell repertoires in COVID-19. Sequenced by immunoSEQ multiplex PCR; TCRdb stores in-frame clones only, minus some. The repertoire includes over 100,000 clones, roughly 86% of them detected once, and about an eighth sits in the top ten. Material: peripheral blood. The receptors were sampled from a woman aged 70-85 years with COVID-19, enrolled during active disease.

The rearrangement joins TRBV18 to TRBJ2-7; tentative D call: TRBD1 (6 bases). This CDR3 has 13 amino acids. V lost 0 bases to trimming and J lost 5 bases, with 8 bases between them. The germline CDR1 and CDR2 sequences are KGHSH and LQKENI. CDR3: CASSPPGGHEQYF. CDR3 nucleotide sequence: TGTGCCAGCTCACCACCAGGGGGACACGAGCAGTACTTC.

This clone was seen more than once but under ten times. The gene calls are TRBV29-1 and TRBJ2-1, with D possibly being TRBD2 (7 bases). The V end was cut by 6 bases, the J end by 3 bases, with 15 bases between. This CDR3 has 14 residues. In germline, CDR1 is SQVTM, CDR2 ANQGSEA. This CDR3 is CSVVGGASYNEQFF. The CDR3 DNA reads TGCAGCGTCGTAGGGGGGGCCAGCTACAATGAGCAGTTCTTC.

The genes are TRBV27 and TRBJ2-7; TRBD1 is a possible D gene (6 bases). The CDR3 is 14 residues long. Trimming stripped 4 bases from V and 2 bases from J, with 12 bases between. The V gene's germline CDR1 is MNHEY and CDR2 SMNVEV (reference sequence). The CDR3 nucleotides are TGTGCCAGCAGTTCCATAACAGGGACCTACGAGCAGTACTTC. The encoded protein is CASSSITGTYEQYF.

The V gene is TRBV28, the J gene TRBJ1-4, with D maybe TRBD1 (5 bases). The CDR3 spans 14 residues. From germline, CDR1 is MDHEN and CDR2 SYDVKM. Trimming cost V 6 bases and J 4 bases, with 12 bases left between them. Here the CDR3 reads CASSQGDLNEKLFF. CDR3 bases: TGTGCCAGCAGCCAGGGCGATCTTAATGAAAAACTGTTTTTT.

In DNA form, the CDR3 reads TGTGCCAGCAGCGTAGGTAGGGACTACCTCCGAAACACCATATATTTT. This translates into CASSVGRDYLRNTIYF. The J gene is TRBJ1-3, the V gene TRBV9, with D perhaps TRBD1 (5 bases). Germline V gives CDR1 SGDLS, CDR2 YYNGEE. V was shortened by 0 bases and J by 5 bases, with 15 bases between the two germline ends. This CDR3 has 16 amino acids.

V gene TRBV5-1 combines with J gene TRBJ2-1; TRBD1 aligns across 11 bases. The J segment lost 4 bases and the V segment lost 2 bases, leaving 2 bases of the junction unmatched. Germline assignment: CDR1 SGHRS and CDR2 YFSETQ. The CDR3 contains 15 residues. The DNA of the CDR3 is TGCGCCAGCAGCTTAGGGACAGGGGGTTACAATGAGCAGTTCTTC. Its translation: CASSLGTGGYNEQFF.

The chain combines TRBV25-1 with TRBJ2-3, with 9 bases that match TRBD1. V trimming: 6 bases; J trimming: 3 bases; junction bases outside the gene matches: 10. The CDR3 covers 16 residues. Germline V gene data show CDR1 as MGHDK and CDR2 as SYGVNS. The CDR3 bases are TGTGCCAGCAGACCCCCGGACAGGGGAGGAACAGATACGCAGTATTTT. It codes for CASRPPDRGGTDTQYF.

The chain is built from TRBV27 and TRBJ1-2; D is possibly TRBD1 (5 bases). V lost 0 bases and J lost 2, with 10 bases in between. The CDR3 has 15 residues. CDR1 MNHEY and CDR2 SMNVEV come from the germline V gene (reference sequence). The CDR3 DNA is TGTGCCAGCAGTTTATCCGCGGGACCAAACTATGGCTACACCTTC. Its translation is CASSLSAGPNYGYTF.

The chain employs TRBV7-2 and TRBJ1-5; D is unclear. V was shortened by 3 bases and J by 1 base, with 10 bases between the two germline ends. CDR1 SGHTA and CDR2 FQGNSA come from the germline V gene. This CDR3 has 15 residues. The CDR3 here is CASSFRASSNQPQHF. As DNA, the CDR3 is TGTGCCAGCAGCTTTAGGGCTAGCAGCAATCAGCCCCAGCATTTT. The full variable domain, its missing parts supplied by reference TRBV7-2 and TRBJ1-5, is GAGVSQSPSNKVTEKGKDVELRCDPISGHTALYWYRQSLGQGLEFLIYFQGNSAPDKSGLPSDRFSAERTGGSVSTLTIQRTQQEDSAVYLCASSFRASSNQPQHFGDGTRLSIL.

The rearrangement uses TRBV6-5 and TRBJ2-7; TRBD1 matches at 7 bases. This CDR3 comprises 15 residues. The germline V gene encodes CDR1 MNHEY and CDR2 SVGAGI. The V segment lost 6 bases and the J segment 1 base; nucleotides outside the gene matches: 9. The CDR3 DNA reads TGTGCCAGCAGATCGGGACAGAACCCGTCCTACGAGCAGTACTTC. Translating gives CASRSGQNPSYEQYF.

The rearrangement joins TRBV27 to TRBJ2-7; 13 nucleotides agree with TRBD2. CDR3 length: 16 amino acids. The germline CDR1 and CDR2 sequences are MNHEY and SMNVEV (reference sequence). The V and J ends lost 4 bases and 3 bases, in that order; junction bases with no gene match: 6. CDR3 loop: CASSSWTSGGIYEQYF. The CDR3 bases are TGTGCCAGCAGTTCCTGGACTAGCGGGGGTATCTACGAGCAGTACTTC.

The chain uses TRBV7-3 and TRBJ2-3, with D possibly being TRBD2 (5 bases). Trimming took 5 bases from V and 6 from J, leaving 12 bases between them. CDR1 and CDR2 (germline): SGHTA, FQGTGA. The length of the CDR3 is 13 residues. CDR3 nucleotides: TGTGCCAGCAGCCTCCTGCCGGGGGATACGCAGTATTTT. As protein: CASSLLPGDTQYF.

This rearrangement joins TRBV7-9 to TRBJ1-6; D might be TRBD1 (5 bases). The CDR3 has 15 amino acids. Germline loops: CDR1 SEHNR, CDR2 FQNEAQ (reference sequence). The germline V and J ends were trimmed by 2 bases and 5 bases, with 10 bases remaining between them. The CDR3 loop reads CASSLSGYNNSPLHF. CDR3 sequence (DNA): TGTGCCAGCAGCTTATCAGGGTACAATAATTCACCCCTCCACTTT. Full variable domain (rest looked up from reference TRBV7-9 and TRBJ1-6): DTGVSQNPRHKITKRGQNVTFRCDPISEHNRLYWYRQTLGQGPEFLTYFQNEAQLEKSRLLSDRFSAERPKGSFSTLEIQRTEQGDSAMYLCASSLSGYNNSPLHFGNGTRLTVT.

This clone was picked up a small number of times. V gene TRBV28 combines with J gene TRBJ1-1; possibly TRBD1 for D (6 bases). The CDR3 totals 16 residues. The V end lost 5 bases, the J end lost 1 base, and 17 bases lay between the germline ends. Germline V gene sequence: CDR1 MDHEN, CDR2 SYDVKM. The CDR3 is CASSPTSQGGNTEAFF. The CDR3 nucleotides read TGTGCCAGCAGTCCCACTTCACAGGGTGGGAACACTGAAGCTTTCTTT.

The chain carries TRBV10-3 and TRBJ1-2, with unresolved D. CDR1 is ENHRY and CDR2 is SYGVKD in the germline V gene. This CDR3 has 14 amino acids. Trimming pared 2 bases from V and 0 bases from J, leaving 7 bases between. CDR3: CAISERGANYGYTF. CDR3 nucleotides: TGTGCCATCAGTGAGCGGGGAGCTAACTATGGCTACACCTTC.

The chain employs TRBV10-3 and TRBJ1-1; 7 nucleotides agree with TRBD1. This CDR3 comprises 15 residues. Germline CDR1 reads ENHRY; CDR2 reads SYGVKD. The J segment lost 1 base and the V segment lost 0 bases, leaving 2 bases of the junction unmatched. The CDR3 nucleotides read TGTGCCATCAGTGAGTCCGAGGGGGCGAACACTGAAGCTTTCTTT. Its protein product is CAISESEGANTEAFF.

This clone was seen just once. The chain joins TRBV6-6 to TRBJ1-6; D is perhaps TRBD1 (6 bases). CDR3 size: 12 residues. The germline V gene encodes CDR1 MNHNY and CDR2 SVGAGI (reference sequence). V dropped 0 bases and J dropped 17 bases, with 11 bases sitting between them. The CDR3 loop reads CASSYSGAEVHF. DNA for the CDR3: TGTGCCAGCAGTTACTCGGGGGCCGAGGTCCACTTT.

The rearrangement uses TRBV18 and TRBJ1-1, with 8 bases identical to TRBD1. Trimming took 1 base from V and 1 from J; bases not matched to a gene: 5. The germline V gene encodes CDR1 KGHSH and CDR2 LQKENI. The length of the CDR3 is 16 residues. The CDR3 sequence is CASSPQGQAPNTEAFF. In nucleotides, the CDR3 is TGTGCCAGCTCACCACAGGGACAGGCGCCGAACACTGAAGCTTTCTTT.

The rearrangement uses TRBV4-2 and TRBJ2-5; a weak D match, TRBD2 (7 bases). The V gene lost 1 base and the J gene lost 1 base, with 13 bases spanning the gap. The germline gives CDR1 LGHNA, CDR2 YNFKEQ. The CDR3 consists of 16 residues. The CDR3 region is CASSQGGGLSQETQYF. Here the CDR3 DNA reads TGTGCCAGCAGCCAAGGCGGGGGCCTATCCCAAGAGACCCAGTACTTC.

This sequence joins TRBV28 and TRBJ1-1; TRBD1 matches at 7 bases. J lost 7 bases, V lost 8 bases, and 7 bases had no gene match. From germline, CDR1 is MDHEN and CDR2 SYDVKM. This CDR3 spans 12 amino acids. The CDR3 nucleotides read TGTGCCAGCCGCGGGACAGCAGATGAAGCTTTCTTT. This encodes CASRGTADEAFF.

This rearrangement joins TRBV28 to TRBJ1-4, with 10 nucleotides matching TRBD1. From germline, CDR1 is MDHEN and CDR2 SYDVKM. This CDR3 comprises 17 residues. The V and J ends lost 5 bases and 0 bases, in that order; junction bases with no gene match: 6. This CDR3 reads CASSGTGALATNEKLFF. CDR3 bases: TGTGCCAGCAGTGGGACAGGGGCTCTGGCAACTAATGAAAAACTGTTTTTT.

This clone appeared a few times. This chain uses TRBV21-1 with TRBJ1-4; the listed D gene, TRBD1, was not tested against the DNA. TRBV21-1 is classified as a pseudogene. This CDR3 region has 15 residues. The CDR3 protein is CASSHRDRGNEKLFF. Here the CDR3 DNA reads TGTGCCAGCAGCCACAGGGACAGGGGTAATGAAAAACTGTTTTTT.

V usage is TRBV19 and J usage is TRBJ2-7; 7 bases are shared with TRBD1. The CDR3 is 13 amino acids. The V gene's germline CDR1 is LNHDA and CDR2 SQIVND (reference sequence). With V trimmed by 5 bases and J by 6 bases, 7 bases remained unmatched. The CDR3 spells CASSLGRGLEQYF. For the CDR3, the DNA is TGTGCCAGTAGTTTGGGAAGGGGGCTCGAGCAGTACTTC.

This rearrangement joins TRBV7-2 to TRBJ2-3; a weak D match, TRBD2 (6 bases). The CDR3 extends over 13 amino acids. In germline, CDR1 is SGHTA, CDR2 FQGNSA. With 5 bases removed from V and 3 bases from J, the gap between germline ends came to 9 bases. CDR3 protein: CASSPRGTDTQYF. As DNA, the CDR3 is TGTGCCAGCAGCCCTCGGGGGACAGATACGCAGTATTTT.

This rearrangement joins TRBV11-3 to TRBJ1-3; D gene uncertain. Germline lookup yields CDR1 SGHNT and CDR2 YENEEA. V lost 6 bases to trimming and J lost 0 bases, with 6 bases between them. This CDR3 has 13 residues. CDR3 nucleotide sequence: TGTGCCAGCAGTCGGTCCTCTGGAAACACCATATATTTT. Protein product: CASSRSSGNTIYF.

The V call is TRBV20-1, the J call TRBJ2-3; 9 bases are a match to TRBD1. Germline values: CDR1 DFQATT, CDR2 SNEGSKA (reference sequence). The ends lost 3 bases at V and 5 bases at J; junction bases unmatched: 12. This CDR3 has 16 amino acids. This CDR3 is CSASHRGQMHRDTQYF. The CDR3 DNA sequence: TGCAGTGCTAGTCACAGGGGGCAAATGCATAGAGATACGCAGTATTTT.

The CDR3 DNA is TGTGCCAGCGCGCTACAGGCCCCGCATGAAAAACTGTTTTTT. It is translated as CASALQAPHEKLFF. The chain links TRBV19 to TRBJ1-4, with TRBD1 as a possible D gene (5 bases). CDR1 and CDR2 (germline): LNHDA, SQIVND (reference sequence). V lost 9 bases and J 6 bases, leaving 17 bases between the germline ends. This CDR3 has 14 amino acids. Based on the CDR3 plus reference TRBV19 and TRBJ1-4, the full variable domain is DGGITQSPKYLFRKEGQNVTLSCEQNLNHDAMYWYRQDPGQGLRLIYYSQIVNDFQKGDIAEGYSVSREKKESFPLTVTSAQKNPTAFYLCASALQAPHEKLFFGSGTQLSVL.

This chain uses TRBV21-1 with TRBJ2-1; the DNA was not compared with TRBD1, the D call given in the table. TRBV21-1 is a pseudogene segment. This CDR3 region has 15 residues. The CDR3 DNA sequence: TGTGCCAGCAGCAAAGAGACAGGGGTGGGAGATGAGCAGTTCTTC. Residues: CASSKETGVGDEQFF.

CDR3 loop: CASSATGGEETQYF. The CDR3 region has the DNA TGTGCCAGCAGCGCGACAGGGGGTGAGGAGACCCAGTACTTC. The chain combines TRBV11-3 with TRBJ2-5, with TRBD1 matching over 9 bases. This CDR3 is 14 amino acids long. Per the germline V gene, CDR1 is SGHNT and CDR2 is YENEEA. The V and J ends lost 5 bases and 5 bases, in that order; junction bases with no gene match: 6.

The chain couples TRBV16 to TRBJ1-4, with a tentative D call TRBD1 (6 bases). The CDR3 spans 14 residues. V gave up 0 bases and J gave up 8 bases, with 10 bases separating them. The germline gives CDR1 KGHSY, CDR2 FQNENV. This CDR3 reads CASSQSRGSEKLFF. As DNA, the CDR3 is TGTGCCAGCAGCCAATCCAGGGGTAGCGAAAAACTGTTTTTT.

The chain carries TRBV21-1 and TRBJ2-5; the table gives TRBD2 as D, unverified against the DNA. TRBV21-1 is marked as a pseudogene. The CDR3 is made up of 16 amino acids. The CDR3 DNA follows: TGTGCCAGCAGCCTACCGGGACTAGCGGGGAGAGAGACCCAGTACTTC. This translates into CASSLPGLAGRETQYF.